Listed below are T cell receptor beta chains from one sample, sequenced in a study of T cell repertoires in cytomegalovirus infection. Via MiXCR, TCRdb re-called the reads, giving one row per CDR3 protein. The sample lists fewer than 350,000 distinct CDR3 sequences, 9.5% occurring once. The sample consisted of PBMCs. The receptors here all came from a human donor in good health (CMV status not recorded). Some clones in this sample may be carry-over from other donors' samples. CDR3s include the opening cysteine and the closing phenylalanine or tryptophan. The D gene is left open where the match is weak. The size entry is marked missing in some rows and otherwise reads once, few, many or a size class.

V	size	length	J	D	DNA	CDR3
TRBV7-9	NA	14	TRBJ2-3	TRBD2	TGTGCCAGCAGCTTAGCGGGAGGGCCGTCTACGCAGTATTTT	CASSLAGGPSTQYF
TRBV7-6	many	15	TRBJ2-1	NA	TGTGCCAGCAGCTTAGGGTATAGCGGAATCAATGAGCAGTTCTTC	CASSLGYSGINEQFF
TRBV29-1	few	14	TRBJ2-7	TRBD2	TGCAGCGTTGAAGAACGGACTAGCCCGTTCGAGCAGTACTTC	CSVEERTSPFEQYF
TRBV7-2	many	15	TRBJ1-1	NA	TGTGCCAGCAGCCCACACCATAGTCAGGGTGTTGAAGCTTTCTTT	CASSPHHSQGVEAFF
TRBV27	many	16	TRBJ2-7	TRBD2	TGTGCCAGCAGTTCCCTCCCGGTCGGGGGGTCCTACGAGCAGTACTTC	CASSSLPVGGSYEQYF
TRBV7-2	many	16	TRBJ2-1	TRBD2	TGTGCCAGCAGCTTAGTGGCGACTAGCGGGAGGAATGAGCAGTTCTTC	CASSLVATSGRNEQFF
TRBV4-3	NA	14	TRBJ2-3	NA	TGCGCCAGCAGCCAAGTACAGGCCCTCGATACGCAGTATTTT	CASSQVQALDTQYF
TRBV3-1	many	17	TRBJ2-1	NA	TGTGCCAGCAGCCCAGAACTAGGGGGGGAGTCGAGGGCTGAGCAGTTCTTC	CASSPELGGESRAEQFF
TRBV7-3	NA	16	TRBJ1-1	NA	TGTGCCAGCAGCTTAAACGGTCAAAGTATGAACACTGAAGCTTTCTTT	CASSLNGQSMNTEAFF
TRBV12-3/TRBV12-4	NA	16	TRBJ1-6	NA	TGTGCCAGCAGTTTCCGGGGGGTGCACAATAATTCACCCCTCCACTTT	CASSFRGVHNNSPLHF
TRBV30	few	15	TRBJ2-3	NA	TGTGCCTGGAGTATCGGGACTTCCTCCACAGATACGCAGTATTTT	CAWSIGTSSTDTQYF
TRBV7-2	NA	14	TRBJ1-1	NA	TGTGCCAGCAGCCTCACAGGGATAGGGACTGAAGCTTTCTTT	CASSLTGIGTEAFF
TRBV6-2/TRBV6-3	NA	14	TRBJ2-7	TRBD1	TGTGCCAGCAGTTCGCCGGGACAGACGGTCGGGCAGTACTTC	CASSSPGQTVGQYF
TRBV30	NA	16	TRBJ2-7	NA	TGTGCCTGGAGTTCCCCTCCAGGGGTCCTCCCCTACGAGCAGTACTTC	CAWSSPPGVLPYEQYF
TRBV12-3/TRBV12-4	many	16	TRBJ2-5	TRBD2	TGTGCCAGCAGTCCCCGGGGTAGCGGGGGCCAAGAGACCCAGTACTTC	CASSPRGSGGQETQYF
TRBV19	few	16	TRBJ2-1	NA	TGTGCCAGTACCAGAAGGAGAGGGTTTGAGTCCAATGAGCAGTTCTTC	CASTRRRGFESNEQFF
TRBV19	NA	16	TRBJ2-3	NA	TGTGCCAGTAGTATCAGGCTGGTAGCGGCGACAGATACGCAGTATTTT	CASSIRLVAATDTQYF
TRBV18	NA	15	TRBJ1-1	NA	TGTGCCAGCTCATCGGACGGACGAATGAACACTGAAGCTTTCTTT	CASSSDGRMNTEAFF
TRBV6-2/TRBV6-3	many	14	TRBJ2-7	NA	TGTGCCAGCAGTTACCGGAGACCCCATTACGAGCAGTACTTC	CASSYRRPHYEQYF
TRBV18	NA	14	TRBJ2-2	NA	TGTGCCAGCTCACTAGCGGTTGCCCTCGGGGAGCTGTTTTTT	CASSLAVALGELFF
TRBV7-9	few	15	TRBJ2-4	NA	TGTGCCAGCAGCTCTACTGGGGAACCGGGGGACATTCAGTACTTC	CASSSTGEPGDIQYF
TRBV7-2	many	16	TRBJ2-3	NA	TGTGCCAGCAGCTGGGCCTCACAAGGGAGCGCAGATACGCAGTATTTT	CASSWASQGSADTQYF
TRBV28	few	15	TRBJ2-7	TRBD2	TGTGCCAGCAGTTTTAAGGGACTAGCGTCCTACGAGCAGTACTTC	CASSFKGLASYEQYF
TRBV6-5	many	15	TRBJ1-2	TRBD1	TGTGCCAGCAGTTATTCCGAGACAGGGGGCTGGGGCTACACCTTC	CASSYSETGGWGYTF
TRBV20-1	many	14	TRBJ2-3	NA	TGCAGTGCCCCCCCCCCGGGTCGCGCAGATACGCAGTATTTT	CSAPPPGRADTQYF
TRBV18	many	13	TRBJ1-3	NA	TGTGCCAGCTCACAGACGTCTGGAAACACCATATATTTT	CASSQTSGNTIYF